This entry lists 23 T cell receptor beta chains sequenced from one sample in a study of blood T cell repertoires in COVID-19. Sequencing was performed with immunoSEQ multiplex PCR; in TCRdb, only in-frame clones are kept and a portion is missing. The data contain 200,000 to 250,000 clones, under 90% of them seen just once; the ten biggest clones take up approximately 10%. The sample was peripheral blood. The receptors here all came from a woman at least 80 years old with COVID-19, enrolled during active disease.

The rearrangement uses TRBV6-6 and TRBJ2-3, with a weak D call TRBD2 (5 bases). The CDR3 covers 12 residues. Trimming took 8 bases from V and 2 from J, leaving 8 bases between them. Germline V gives CDR1 MNHNY, CDR2 SVGAGI (reference sequence). CDR3 nucleotide sequence: TGTGCCAGCGGACTCTTCACAGATACGCAGTATTTT. It yields the protein CASGLFTDTQYF.

The rearrangement uses TRBV7-2 and TRBJ2-1; the D gene is possibly TRBD2 (7 bases). Germline V gene sequence: CDR1 SGHTA, CDR2 FQGNSA. The CDR3 loop spans 15 amino acids. Trimming pared 6 bases from V and 6 bases from J, leaving 18 bases between. Here the CDR3 DNA reads TGTGCCAGCAGTGAAGGGGGACTAACAGCCAATGAGCAGTTCTTC. Translation gives CASSEGGLTANEQFF.

V usage is TRBV10-3 and J usage is TRBJ1-2, with D uncertain. The germline V gene encodes CDR1 ENHRY and CDR2 SYGVKD. Trimming took off 3 bases at V and 4 bases at J, with 3 bases between the two ends. This CDR3 comprises 11 residues. The CDR3 sequence is CAISDSYGYTF. CDR3 DNA sequence: TGTGCCATCAGTGACAGCTATGGCTACACCTTC.

The V gene is TRBV7-2, the J gene TRBJ1-1; 8 bases fit TRBD1. The germline CDR1 and CDR2 sequences are SGHTA and FQGNSA. This CDR3 has 14 amino acids. Trimming removed 5 bases from V and 7 bases from J; junction bases left unmatched: 9. The CDR3 bases are TGTGCCAGCAGCCAAAACCCCGGACAGGGTGAAGCTTTCTTT. It yields the protein CASSQNPGQGEAFF.

The table lists this clone with a few counts. CDR3 region: CASSQIRGDKETQYF. CDR3 sequence (DNA): TGTGCCAGCAGCCAAATCCGGGGGGACAAAGAGACCCAGTACTTC. This sequence joins TRBV3-1 (or the pseudogene TRBV3-2) and TRBJ2-5; perhaps TRBD2 as D (7 bases). The V end lost 2 bases, the J end lost 3 bases, and 13 bases lay between the germline ends. CDR1 LGHDT and CDR2 YNNKEL come from the germline V gene (reference sequence). This CDR3 spans 15 amino acids.

The chain uses TRBV6-5 and TRBJ1-1; D is ambiguous. CDR3 length: 15 amino acids. Looked up from germline, CDR1 is MNHEY and CDR2 is SVGAGI. Trimming took off 6 bases at V and 5 bases at J, with 19 bases between the two ends. For the CDR3, the DNA is TGTGCCAGCAGCCTCATCCAATCGGGGAATACTGAAGCTTTCTTT. This gives the protein CASSLIQSGNTEAFF.

Comment on this clone: Other nucleotide sequences in the sample specify the same CDR3. V usage is TRBV5-1 and J usage is TRBJ2-3; a weak D match, TRBD2 (6 bases). Germline lookup yields CDR1 SGHRS and CDR2 YFSETQ. V was pared by 4 bases and J by 1 base, with 10 bases between. This CDR3 region has 14 residues. The CDR3 reads CASSLGGGTDTQYF. In DNA, the CDR3 is TGCGCCAGCAGCCTCGGGGGAGGCACAGATACGCAGTATTTT.

The DNA for the CDR3 is TGTGCCAGCAGCAAAAAGCCACAGGGGACCGGTTACGAGCAGTACTTC. It codes for CASSKKPQGTGYEQYF. This chain joins TRBV21-1 and TRBJ2-7; no DNA check was done on the table's D call, TRBD1. TRBV21-1 has pseudogene status. The CDR3 has 16 amino acids.

The count of this clone is one. The rearrangement uses TRBV3-1 (or the pseudogene TRBV3-2) and TRBJ2-1; a possible D gene is TRBD2 (6 bases). Trimming removed 4 bases from V and 3 bases from J, with 7 bases in between. There are 13 residues in the CDR3. The V gene's germline CDR1 is LGHDT and CDR2 YNNKEL (reference sequence). The CDR3 region is CASSLGGYNEQFF. As DNA, the CDR3 is TGTGCCAGCAGCCTCGGGGGCTACAATGAGCAGTTCTTC.

This sequence joins TRBV5-5 and TRBJ2-7; possible D gene TRBD1, 5 bases. Per germline, CDR1 SGHKS and CDR2 YYEKEE (reference sequence). V dropped 0 bases and J dropped 3 bases, with 7 bases sitting between them. The CDR3 is 13 residues long. For the CDR3, the DNA is TGTGCCAGCAGCTTGGGACAGCGCTACGAGCAGTACGTC. Translating it yields CASSLGQRYEQYV.

This clone was seen only a few times. J is TRBJ1-5 and V is TRBV19; no clear D gene. The CDR3 is 14 residues long. The germline gives CDR1 LNHDA, CDR2 SQIVND (reference sequence). V was cut by 1 base and J by 6 bases, with 10 bases left in between. Here the CDR3 reads CASSIGSPFQPQHF. As DNA, the CDR3 is TGTGCCAGTAGTATAGGTAGTCCCTTTCAGCCCCAGCATTTT.

The J gene is TRBJ2-2, the V gene TRBV5-1; no clear D gene. The CDR3 is 13 amino acids. Germline V gene lookup returns CDR1 SGHRS and CDR2 YFSETQ. Deletions cut 6 bases from V and 5 bases from J, with 11 bases between. The CDR3 is CASKALETGELFF. The CDR3 DNA reads TGCGCCAGCAAGGCCTTGGAGACCGGGGAGCTGTTTTTT.

The J gene is TRBJ2-3, the V gene TRBV6-1; 9 bases fit TRBD2. After removal of 2 bases from V and 5 bases from J, the junction contained 8 bases not matched to a gene. Germline values: CDR1 MNHNS, CDR2 SASEGT. CDR3 length equals 16 residues. The CDR3 here is CASSETSGGPIDTQYF. The CDR3 DNA is TGTGCCAGCAGTGAAACCAGCGGGGGGCCGATAGATACGCAGTATTTT.

This chain's CDR3 is CASSLVGGGSYNEQFF. CDR3 DNA: TGTGCCAGCAGCTTAGTGGGCGGGGGCTCCTACAATGAGCAGTTCTTC. The rearrangement uses TRBV7-2 and TRBJ2-1; 7 positions agree with TRBD2. The V gene's germline CDR1 is SGHTA and CDR2 FQGNSA. V lost 1 base and J lost 0; bases outside the gene matches: 3. There are 16 residues in the CDR3.

The gene calls are TRBV18 and TRBJ1-2, with 8 positions matching TRBD1. Germline CDR1 is KGHSH and CDR2 is LQKENI. This CDR3 region has 16 residues. V lost 2 bases, J lost 3 bases, and 8 bases stayed unmatched. The CDR3, as DNA: TGTGCCAGCTCACCAACCCAGGGGGCCAAGGACTATGGCTACACCTTC. This gives the protein CASSPTQGAKDYGYTF.

CDR3 sequence reads: CASSRDRVNYGYTF. The CDR3 coding sequence is TGTGCCAGCAGCCGGGACAGGGTTAACTATGGCTACACCTTC. V and J are TRBV5-6 and TRBJ1-2; TRBD1 matches 9 bases. CDR1 is SGHDT, CDR2 YYEEEE, per germline. The CDR3 is 14 amino acids. Germline trimming cut 4 bases from V and 1 base from J; bases unmatched to any gene: 2.

The chain has TRBV7-2 and TRBJ1-4; the match to TRBD1 covers 7 bases. The germline V gene encodes CDR1 SGHTA and CDR2 FQGNSA. This CDR3 is 12 amino acids long. Germline trimming cut 9 bases from V and 3 bases from J; bases unmatched to any gene: 1. Here the CDR3 DNA reads TGTGCCAGTGGGACAGCTAATGAAAAACTGTTTTTT. Translation: CASGTANEKLFF.

The chain joins TRBV21-1 to TRBJ1-2. TRBV21-1 is noted as a pseudogene. The CDR3 covers 9 residues. CDR3 DNA sequence: TGTGCCCCGTCGGGGGGCTACACCTTC. It encodes CAPSGGYTF.

This chain uses TRBV7-2 with TRBJ2-1; unclear D gene. The CDR3 loop spans 15 amino acids. Between the trimmed V and J ends, which lost 1 base and 7 bases, there was a span of 14 bases. Germline lookup yields CDR1 SGHTA and CDR2 FQGNSA. CDR3 amino acids: CASSLGVPSRNEQFF. CDR3 nucleotides: TGTGCCAGCAGCTTAGGAGTCCCTAGTAGGAATGAGCAGTTCTTC.

This clone was detected once. The genes are TRBV5-1 and TRBJ2-5; D perhaps matches TRBD1 (5 bases). Germline V gene data show CDR1 as SGHRS and CDR2 as YFSETQ. This CDR3 is built from 13 residues. V gave up 2 bases and J gave up 5 bases, with 10 bases separating them. DNA for the CDR3: TGCGCCAGCAGCTTACGAAAGGGGGAGACCCAGTACTTC. Protein sequence: CASSLRKGETQYF.

The J gene is TRBJ2-4, the V gene TRBV19; TRBD1 aligns across 9 bases. V gave up 3 bases and J gave up 6 bases; unmatched junction bases: 3. The CDR3 spans 14 residues. CDR1 LNHDA and CDR2 SQIVND come from the germline V gene (reference sequence). The CDR3 nucleotides read TGTGCCAGTAGTATGGGGGGACAGGGAAACATTCAGTACTTC. Amino acids: CASSMGGQGNIQYF.

The chain has TRBV27 and TRBJ1-1; 8 nucleotides agree with TRBD1. The germline CDR1 and CDR2 sequences are MNHEY and SMNVEV (reference sequence). The J segment lost 2 bases and the V segment lost 6 bases, leaving 5 bases of the junction unmatched. The CDR3 has 14 amino acids. This CDR3 is CASRPDRVNTEAFF. DNA of the CDR3: TGTGCCAGCAGGCCGGACAGGGTTAACACTGAAGCTTTCTTT.

V and J are TRBV7-2 and TRBJ1-5; weak D call: TRBD1 (5 bases). CDR1 SGHTA and CDR2 FQGNSA come from the germline V gene. The V end lost 0 bases, the J end lost 9 bases, and 9 bases lay between the germline ends. The CDR3 totals 13 residues. The CDR3 here is CASSLARDRPQHF. CDR3 sequence (DNA): TGTGCCAGCAGCTTAGCGCGGGACCGGCCCCAGCATTTT.